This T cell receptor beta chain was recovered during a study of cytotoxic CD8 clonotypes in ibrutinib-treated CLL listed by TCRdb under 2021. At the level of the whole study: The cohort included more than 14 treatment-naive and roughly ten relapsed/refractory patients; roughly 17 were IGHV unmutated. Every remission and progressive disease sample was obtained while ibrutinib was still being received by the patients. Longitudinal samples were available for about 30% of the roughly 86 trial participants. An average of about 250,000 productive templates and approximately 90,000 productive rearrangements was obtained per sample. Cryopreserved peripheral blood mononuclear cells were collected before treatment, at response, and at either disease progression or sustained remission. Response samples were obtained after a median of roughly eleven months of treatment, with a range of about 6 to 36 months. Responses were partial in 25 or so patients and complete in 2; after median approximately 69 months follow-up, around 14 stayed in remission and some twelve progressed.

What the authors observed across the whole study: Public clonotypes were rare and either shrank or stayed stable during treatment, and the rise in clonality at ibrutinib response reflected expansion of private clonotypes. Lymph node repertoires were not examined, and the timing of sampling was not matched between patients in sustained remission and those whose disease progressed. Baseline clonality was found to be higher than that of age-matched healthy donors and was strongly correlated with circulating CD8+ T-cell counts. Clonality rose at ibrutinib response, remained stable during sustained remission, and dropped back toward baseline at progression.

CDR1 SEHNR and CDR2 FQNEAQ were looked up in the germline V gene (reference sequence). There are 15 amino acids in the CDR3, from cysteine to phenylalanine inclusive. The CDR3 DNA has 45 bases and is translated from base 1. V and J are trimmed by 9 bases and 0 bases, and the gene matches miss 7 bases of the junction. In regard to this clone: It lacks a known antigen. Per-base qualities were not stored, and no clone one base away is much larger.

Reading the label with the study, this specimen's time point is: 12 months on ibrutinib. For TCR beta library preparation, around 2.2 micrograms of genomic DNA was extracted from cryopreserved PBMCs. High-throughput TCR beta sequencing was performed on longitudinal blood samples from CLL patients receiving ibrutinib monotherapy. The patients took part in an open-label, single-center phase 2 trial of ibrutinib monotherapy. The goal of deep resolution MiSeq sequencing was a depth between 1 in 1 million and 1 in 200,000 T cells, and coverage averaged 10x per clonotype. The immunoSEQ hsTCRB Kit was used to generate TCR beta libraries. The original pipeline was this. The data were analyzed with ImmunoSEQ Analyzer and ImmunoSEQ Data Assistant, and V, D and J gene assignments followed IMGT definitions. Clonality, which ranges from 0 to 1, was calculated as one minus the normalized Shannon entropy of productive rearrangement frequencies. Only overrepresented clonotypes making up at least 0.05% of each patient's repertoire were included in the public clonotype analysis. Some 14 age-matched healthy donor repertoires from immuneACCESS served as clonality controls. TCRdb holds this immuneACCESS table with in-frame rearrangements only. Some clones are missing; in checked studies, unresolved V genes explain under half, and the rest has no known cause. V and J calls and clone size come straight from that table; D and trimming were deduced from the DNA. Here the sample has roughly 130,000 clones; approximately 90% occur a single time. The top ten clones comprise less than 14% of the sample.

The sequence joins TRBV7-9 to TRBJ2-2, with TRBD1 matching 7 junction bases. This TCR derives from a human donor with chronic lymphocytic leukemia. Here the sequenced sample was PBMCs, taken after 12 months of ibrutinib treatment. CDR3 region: CASYGTGANTGELFF. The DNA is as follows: TGTGCCAGTTACGGTACAGGGGCGAACACCGGGGAGCTGTTTTTT.